One and the same sample provided the 26 T cell receptor beta chains below, sequenced in a study of monozygotic twins with inflammatory bowel disease. TCRdb reprocessed the 5' RACE reads; each CDR3 protein has one entry and no DNA is given. The sample has 200,000 to 250,000 distinct CDR3 sequences. The material sequenced was blood. The receptors stem from a human donor with ulcerative colitis or Crohn's disease, or a healthy co-twin of an affected twin (not recorded which).

The chain employs TRBV12-3 or TRBV12-4 and TRBJ1-4; the D gene TCRdb calls, TRBD1, cannot be checked with no DNA. This CDR3 contains 17 residues. This chain's CDR3 is CASRAGTGRTWDEKLFF.

The chain carries TRBV29-1 and TRBJ2-3. The CDR3 sequence is 12 residues long. Germline-derived CDR1 and CDR2 are SQVTM and ANQGSEA. This CDR3 reads CSGSSGADTQYF.

The chain joins TRBV5-1 to TRBJ2-7; the D gene TCRdb calls, TRBD1, cannot be checked with no DNA. The CDR3 extends over 13 amino acids. Germline CDR1 is SGHRS and CDR2 is YFSETQ. The CDR3 spells CASSSGTGDEQYF. Based on the CDR3 plus reference TRBV5-1 and TRBJ2-7, the full variable domain is KAGVTQTPRYLIKTRGQQVTLSCSPISGHRSVSWYQQTPGQGLQFLFEYFSETQRNKGNFPGRFSGRQFSNSRSEMNVSTLELGDSALYLCASSSGTGDEQYFGPGTRLTVT.

CDR3: CASSRDGAYEQYF. This chain joins TRBV12-3 or TRBV12-4 and TRBJ2-7; no DNA is available, so the TRBD1 call from TCRdb remains unchecked. This CDR3 has 13 amino acids.

This chain joins TRBV20-1 and TRBJ2-1; the TCRdb call, TRBD2, lacks DNA for checking. The CDR3 sequence is 14 residues long. From germline, CDR1 is DFQATT and CDR2 SNEGSKA (reference sequence). CDR3 loop: CSAEAGVTYNEQFF.

This chain connects TRBV5-1 to TRBJ1-2. The germline V gene encodes CDR1 SGHRS and CDR2 YFSETQ. This CDR3 contains 13 residues. The CDR3 protein is CASSPSLGIGYTF.

The CDR3 loop is CASSNLTSNEQFF. The chain joins TRBV5-1 to TRBJ2-1. The CDR3 covers 13 residues. Looked up from germline, CDR1 is SGHRS and CDR2 is YFSETQ.

This chain links TRBV14 with TRBJ2-1; the D call of TRBD2 rests on TCRdb alone, since no DNA is present to check it. The germline gives CDR1 SGHDN, CDR2 FVKESK. The CDR3 length is 18 residues. This CDR3 reads CASSPGQVLAGFYNKQFF.

The CDR3: CASSSGTGGLAFF. V gene TRBV12-3 or TRBV12-4 combines with J gene TRBJ1-1; TCRdb lists TRBD1, though no DNA is available to test this call. The CDR3 length is 13 residues.

The chain recombines TRBV5-1 with TRBJ1-2. Germline values: CDR1 SGHRS, CDR2 YFSETQ. This CDR3 has 16 residues. CDR3 region: CASSLGQTQGRYGYTF.

The chain has TRBV18 and TRBJ2-7; the TCRdb call, TRBD1, lacks DNA for checking. The CDR3 is 13 amino acids. Germline CDR1 KGHSH, CDR2 LQKENI. CDR3 amino acids: CASRRQSDYEQYF.

CDR3 sequence: CASSIIWGGCDEKLFF. J is TRBJ1-4 and V is TRBV19; TCRdb lists TRBD1, though no DNA is available to test this call. The CDR3 sequence is 16 residues long. Per the germline V gene, CDR1 is LNHDA and CDR2 is SQIVND (reference sequence).

This rearrangement joins TRBV20-1 to TRBJ2-7; without DNA, the TCRdb call of TRBD2 cannot be checked. The CDR3 is made up of 14 amino acids. Per the germline V gene, CDR1 is DFQATT and CDR2 is SNEGSKA (reference sequence). CDR3 in amino acids: CSASLAGGPYEQYF.

This chain connects TRBV3-1 to TRBJ1-1; TCRdb's D gene call, TRBD1, goes unchecked for lack of DNA. CDR1 LGHDT and CDR2 YNNKEL come from the germline V gene (reference sequence). The CDR3 has 20 amino acids. The CDR3 sequence: CASSPESASVTGPLVTEAFF.

This chain connects TRBV6-5 to TRBJ2-3. CDR3 length: 11 residues. Germline CDR1 MNHEY, CDR2 SVGAGI. The CDR3 sequence is CASSYGDTQYF.

This chain uses TRBV20-1 with TRBJ2-3; the D gene TCRdb calls, TRBD2, cannot be checked with no DNA. Germline assignment: CDR1 DFQATT and CDR2 SNEGSKA (reference sequence). The CDR3 contains 16 residues. The CDR3 protein is CSAQIVAGGPADTQYF.

The chain links TRBV3-1 to TRBJ1-1. The CDR3 contains 15 residues. The germline gives CDR1 LGHDT, CDR2 YNNKEL (reference sequence). The CDR3 sequence is CASSQGSEGPTEAFF.

The rearrangement links TRBV2 to TRBJ2-5; TCRdb's D call, TRBD1, is unchecked because there is no DNA. The CDR3 is 15 amino acids. Germline values: CDR1 SNHLY, CDR2 FYNNEI. The CDR3 spells CASTETRGAQETQYF.

V usage is TRBV9 and J usage is TRBJ2-7. CDR3 length: 13 residues. The germline V gene has CDR1 SGDLS and CDR2 YYNGEE. The CDR3 reads CASSVSPTYEQYF. The full variable domain, its missing parts supplied by reference TRBV9 and TRBJ2-7, is DSGVTQTPKHLITATGQRVTLRCSPRSGDLSVYWYQQSLDQGLQFLIQYYNGEERAKGNILERFSAQQFPDLHSELNLSSLELGDSALYFCASSVSPTYEQYFGPGTRLTVT.

The genes are TRBV12-3 or TRBV12-4 and TRBJ1-2; TCRdb's D call of TRBD1 is untestable without DNA. The CDR3 has 12 residues. This CDR3 is CASSPEGYGYTF.

The CDR3 here is CASSLDGHSGVYEQYF. The chain links TRBV5-1 to TRBJ2-7; the D call from TCRdb, TRBD1, cannot be confirmed without DNA. Germline CDR1 is SGHRS and CDR2 is YFSETQ. The length of the CDR3 is 16 residues.

The gene calls are TRBV5-1 and TRBJ2-5; TCRdb gives TRBD1 as the D gene, but with no DNA this cannot be confirmed. This CDR3 comprises 13 residues. Germline V lookup: CDR1 SGHRS, CDR2 YFSETQ. The CDR3 sequence: CASSPGQRETQYF.

The chain employs TRBV18 and TRBJ1-1. This CDR3 is 14 amino acids long. Germline CDR1 KGHSH, CDR2 LQKENI. Here the CDR3 reads CASSPGGVRTEAFF.

The J gene is TRBJ2-1, the V gene TRBV18. The CDR3 sequence is 14 residues long. The germline V gene encodes CDR1 KGHSH and CDR2 LQKENI. The CDR3 sequence: CASSPTGIDNEQFF.

The gene calls are TRBV2 and TRBJ2-7. This CDR3 region has 12 residues. Germline CDR1 is SNHLY and CDR2 is FYNNEI. The CDR3: CASNEGGSLQYF.

The chain employs TRBV20-1 and TRBJ1-2; lacking DNA, the TRBD1 call made by TCRdb goes unchecked. Germline CDR1 DFQATT, CDR2 SNEGSKA (reference sequence). This CDR3 has 14 residues. CDR3 residues: CSATTGGAGYSYTF.